This TCR beta chain is drawn from a study of blood T cell repertoires in COVID-19. Study background: The study drew acute and convalescent COVID-19 samples from the United States, Italy and Spain. Sources were T cells, B-cell-depleted T cells, or PBMCs; the material itself was cDNA or gDNA.

The ends lost 7 bases at V and 0 bases at J; junction bases unmatched: 9. The CDR3 runs 17 residues. Germline V gene data show CDR1 as ENHRY and CDR2 as SYGVKD. As handled by the study authors: Estimation of nucleated cell counts relied on the amplification of reference gene primers. Method: immunoSEQ multiplex PCR; TCRdb's copy keeps in-frame clones and lacks some. V and J calls plus clone size are reproduced from that table; the DNA served to infer D and trimming. This table holds about 210,000 clones, approximately 82% found once. The chain uses TRBV10-3 and TRBJ1-2; TRBD1 agrees at 12 bases. The receptor was isolated from a woman aged 50 to 65 with acute or convalescent COVID-19. Sequencing input: peripheral blood. The CDR3 is CAIKAGTGGSSNYGYTF. CDR3 sequence (DNA): TGTGCCATCAAGGCAGGGACAGGGGGCTCTTCTAACTATGGCTACACCTTC.